This TCR beta chain comes out of a study of regulatory dendritic cells for organ transplantation. Overall study context: Monocytes received vitamin D3 on days 0 and 4, IL-10 on day 4. Findings of the study overall: Alloreactive memory CD8+ T cell pools varied considerably between individuals.

Trimming shortened V by 0 bases and J by 3 bases, and 4 bases separated the two germline ends. The CDR3 extends over 12 amino acids. Germline CDR1 is GTSNPN and CDR2 is SVGIG (reference sequence). Worth noting for this clone: The antigen is undetermined.

Sorted subsets were CFSE-labeled and cultured approximately 5 days with allogeneic dendritic cells. Naive CD45RA+ and memory CD45RO+ CD4+ or CD8+ T cells were FACS-sorted. Libraries were prepared by immunoSEQ multiplex PCR; TCRdb keeps only in-frame clonotypes and omits some of them. The profile shows tens of thousands of clones, 85% of them singletons. This clonotype originated in a human donor in good health. The sequenced sample was naive CD4+ T cells from blood cultured with dendritic cells. The subset was: CD45RA+ naive T cells. The chain links TRBV30 to TRBJ2-3, with D uncertain. CDR3 amino acids: CAWSVSTDTQYF. CDR3 DNA sequence: TGTGCCTGGAGTGTATCGACAGATACGCAGTATTTT.